This entry concerns a single T cell receptor beta chain. Its antigen remains unknown. With V trimmed by 3 bases and J by 2 bases, 5 bases remained unmatched. The CDR3 has 14 residues. Germline lookup yields CDR1 GTSNPN and CDR2 SVGIG (reference sequence). TCRdb's copy holds only in-frame clones and misses some; the assay was immunoSEQ multiplex PCR. Of around 100,000 clones listed, 87% are singletons. This record belongs to a study of T cell responses to AZD1222 COVID-19 vaccine. General study findings and limits: Two AZD1222 doses significantly raised spike-specific TCR breadth and depth over controls. Baseline serostatus was positive in only six AZD1222 recipients. Spike-wide coverage was observed for vaccine-associated CD4 TCRs, with dominant responses at 160-218 and 743-854.

Material: peripheral blood, obtained on day 0 of MenACWY control vaccination. The clonotype comes from an adult in good health. The rearrangement uses TRBV30 and TRBJ2-5; TRBD1 matches 8 bases. The CDR3 DNA reads TGTGCCTGGAGCCGGACAGGGCGGCAAGAGACCCAGTACTTC. Its protein product is CAWSRTGRQETQYF.